This T cell receptor (beta chain) was captured in a study of shared clonotypes between healthy human individuals (TCRdb year 2020). The study in broad terms: A couple of women and a few men aged 18 to 49 years were included in the cohort. To estimate repertoire size and how much clonotype sharing occurs between individuals, the study deeply sequenced the blood TCR repertoires of roughly 5 healthy adults. Libraries were prepared and TCR repertoires were sequenced by different laboratories using diverse techniques, in order to increase sequencing depth and limit assay-specific biases. Leukapheresis yielded between about 0.8 and 8.9 billion PBMCs per donor. For each donor, CD4 naive and CD4 memory were each given three plates, CD8 naive was given two plates, and CD8 memory was given one plate.

CDR1 and CDR2 were assigned from the germline V gene (reference sequence) as GTSNPN and SVGIG. Measured from the cysteine to the phenylalanine, the CDR3 is 11 residues long. Just CDR3 DNA is preserved here, 33 bases in frame from base 1. Trimming takes 3 bases off V and 13 bases off J; junction bases not matched to a gene: 6. CD8 naive samples were obtained by positive selection for CCR7 among CD45RO-negative cells, yielding a CD45RA+CCR7+ population from which TemRA cells were excluded. Donors were healthy HIV-negative adults with no recently reported acute infections or vaccinations. Only Caucasian adults living in Nashville, Tennessee, USA were represented among the donors. Blood was collected by leukapheresis, and PBMCs were isolated by Ficoll-Histopaque density gradient centrifugation and then cryopreserved in liquid nitrogen vapor phase. Analytical flow cytometry was used to check the purity and quantity of each magnetically sorted T cell population. Genomic DNA was isolated from each sorted fraction and quantified by UV absorbance on a Nanodrop 2000c.

Remarks on this clone: Its recognized antigen is unknown. No per-base quality is available; no much larger clone lies one base away.

Using the deep immunoSEQ assay, TCR CDR3 regions were amplified from genomic DNA by multiplex PCR. Extracted genomic DNA from each cell subset was distributed evenly across all wells of several immunoSEQ 96-well plates, and each plate was treated as a replicate. For sorted subsets, approximately 210 ng genomic DNA, equal to 30,000 or so T cell genomes, was loaded into each replicate PCR. Purified libraries were measured with a Qubit 3.0 fluorometer, size-checked on a Bioanalyzer 2100, and measured again with the KAPA Library Quantification kit. Each immunoSEQ 96-well plate was sequenced on its own single-read 150-cycle Illumina NextSeq 550 flow cell. In the source study's methods: The immunoSEQ output contained only junctional sequences without quality scores, so filtering could not match that applied to full-length reads. To assign V/J genes and CDR3, sequences were annotated using PyIR, a Python wrapper for IgBLAST v1.9, with IMGT germline references. Any read was removed if the V/J assignment was weak (E-value above 1e-6), the CDR3 was missing, or the read contained stop codons, out-of-frame junctions, or ambiguous translated residues. A V3J clonotype was defined by an identical inferred V gene, J gene, and CDR3 amino acid sequence. Percentage overlap between repertoires was computed as shared unique clonotypes divided by the size of the smaller repertoire. Richness of each repertoire was evaluated using RTK rarefaction, the Chao1 estimator, and Recon v2.1 estimates of unobserved clonotypes. Generation probabilities for all TCRbeta clonotypes obtained by the gDNA method from a handful of donors were computed using OLGA. This is the immuneACCESS table as TCRdb keeps it, with only in-frame sequences that have V and J called. A part of the clones is gone; compared with another copy, unresolved V genes explain less than half, and the rest is unexplained. Clone size and the V and J calls come from that table; the DNA yielded D and trimming. The sample has about 590,000 clones on record, 95% of them singletons. The leading ten clones occupy around 0.097% of the sample.

The full study reports these points: Larger estimated clonotype richness was generally found for naive subsets than for memory subsets. Rarefaction of sorted-subset datasets indicated incomplete sequencing despite the large sequencing depth. Sampling was restricted to blood, and TCR repertoires in tissue are likely to differ from TCR repertoires in blood. Because the study included a small number of donors, the genetic and exposure-history diversity represented was limited. Higher generation probabilities were observed for clonotypes shared by all four sorted-subset donors than for non-shared clonotypes. Pairwise subsampling indicated that sequencing depth was expected to affect the degree of clonotype sharing among donors. Sharing across a handful of donors was observed for roughly 5.4% of naive CD4, 3.5% of naive CD8, 2.3% of memory CD4, and less than 0.45% of memory CD8 clonotypes.

The sequence came from a woman younger than 45 in good health. The sequenced material came from naive CD8+ T cells sorted from blood. Explained via the paper, the cell subset or site label denotes: CD45RA+CCR7+. The chain is made from TRBV30 and TRBJ2-1, and 7 junctional nucleotides match TRBD2. The CDR3 is CAWRLGGSQFF. The nucleotide sequence is given as TGTGCCTGGAGACTGGGCGGGAGCCAGTTCTTC.